Shown below are 2 T cell receptor beta chains from a single sample sequenced in a study of OX40 agonist ivuxolimab in advanced cancers. Sequencing was performed with immunoSEQ multiplex PCR; in TCRdb, only in-frame clones are kept and a portion is missing. The sample lists some 60,000 clones; approximately 83% were seen once. The specimen was CD4+ or CD8+ T cells sorted from blood, collected in a trial of the OX40 agonist ivuxolimab. Receptors were obtained from an adult with an advanced solid tumor such as melanoma, head and neck, liver or kidney cancer.

The chain combines TRBV6-1 with TRBJ1-2; no definite D call. The CDR3 consists of 15 residues. Germline CDR1 is MNHNS and CDR2 is SASEGT. Trimming removed 2 bases from V and 1 base from J, with 11 bases in between. CDR3 nucleotide sequence: TGTGCCAGCAGTGAAAGGGCAGGTTTTAACTATGGCTACACCTTC. Its translation is CASSERAGFNYGYTF.

The chain is built from TRBV6-1 and TRBJ1-6; 7 bases agree with TRBD1. Trimming at V came to 7 bases and at J to 0 bases, leaving 3 bases not matched to a gene. The CDR3 covers 15 residues. CDR1 is MNHNS and CDR2 is SASEGT in the germline V gene. The CDR3, as DNA: TGTGCCAGCAAGACAGGGAGCTCCTATAATTCACCCCTCCACTTT. Translated, it gives CASKTGSSYNSPLHF.